This TCR beta chain was retrieved from a study of blood T cell repertoires in COVID-19. TCRdb's table, derived via immunoSEQ multiplex PCR, lists solely in-frame clones and lacks some. This sample carries 450,000 to 500,000 clones, 87% of them seen once, and the ten largest clones take roughly 0.72%. Concerning this clone: The sample has other DNA sequences that encode this CDR3 too.

The CDR3 contains 14 residues. The J segment lost 4 bases and the V segment lost 3 bases, leaving 3 bases of the junction unmatched. Per germline, CDR1 MDHEN and CDR2 SYDVKM. The clonotype originates from a woman between 18 and 29 years old who had recovered from COVID-19. Sequencing was carried out using PBMCs or T cells enriched from blood (not recorded which). The chain recombines TRBV28 with TRBJ1-5, with 7 bases that match TRBD1. The CDR3 nucleotides read TGTGCCAGCAGTTTGGCAGGGGGAAATCAGCCCCAGCATTTT. Protein: CASSLAGGNQPQHF. The variable domain in full, with the rest retrieved from reference TRBV28 and TRBJ1-5, is DVKVTQSSRYLVKRTGEKVFLECVQDMDHENMFWYRQDPGLGLRLIYFSYDVKMKEKGDIPEGYSVSREKKERFSLILESASTNQTSMYLCASSLAGGNQPQHFGDGTRLSIL.